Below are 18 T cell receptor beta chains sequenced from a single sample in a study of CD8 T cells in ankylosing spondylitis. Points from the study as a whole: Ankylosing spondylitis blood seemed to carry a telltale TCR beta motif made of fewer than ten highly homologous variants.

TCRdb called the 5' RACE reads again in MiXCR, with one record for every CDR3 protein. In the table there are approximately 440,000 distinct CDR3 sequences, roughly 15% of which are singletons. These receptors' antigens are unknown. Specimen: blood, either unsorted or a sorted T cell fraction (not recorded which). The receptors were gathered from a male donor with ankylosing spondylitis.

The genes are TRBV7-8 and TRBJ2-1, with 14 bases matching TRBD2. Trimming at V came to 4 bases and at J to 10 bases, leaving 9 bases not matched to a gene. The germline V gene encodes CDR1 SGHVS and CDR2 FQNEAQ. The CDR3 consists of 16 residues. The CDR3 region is CASSSSLGLAGAEQFF. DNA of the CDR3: TGTGCCAGCAGCTCAAGCCTGGGACTAGCGGGGGCGGAGCAGTTCTTC.

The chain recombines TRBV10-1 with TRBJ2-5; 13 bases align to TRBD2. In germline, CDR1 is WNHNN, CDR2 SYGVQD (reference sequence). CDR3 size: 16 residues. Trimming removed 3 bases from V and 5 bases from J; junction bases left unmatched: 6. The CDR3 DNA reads TGCGCCAGCAGTGACCGACTAGCGGGGGGTAGGGAGACCCAGTACTTC. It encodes CASSDRLAGGRETQYF.

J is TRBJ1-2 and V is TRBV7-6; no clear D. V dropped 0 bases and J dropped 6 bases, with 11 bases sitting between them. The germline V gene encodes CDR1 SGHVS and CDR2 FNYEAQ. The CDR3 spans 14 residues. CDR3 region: CASSLAAGGHGYTF. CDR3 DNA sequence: TGTGCCAGCAGCTTAGCCGCGGGAGGCCATGGCTACACCTTC.

This CDR3 reads CSATATSGGIGEQFF. DNA for the CDR3: TGCAGTGCTACCGCGACTAGCGGGGGGATCGGTGAGCAGTTCTTC. The chain recombines TRBV20-1 with TRBJ2-1; 13 nucleotides align to TRBD2. This CDR3 has 15 amino acids. Trimming removed 4 bases from V and 9 bases from J; junction bases left unmatched: 9. The germline V gene has CDR1 DFQATT and CDR2 SNEGSKA (reference sequence).

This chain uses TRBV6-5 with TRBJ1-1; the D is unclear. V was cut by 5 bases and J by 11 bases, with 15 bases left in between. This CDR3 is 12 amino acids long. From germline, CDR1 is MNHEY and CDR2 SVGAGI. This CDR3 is CASSGTVGEAFF. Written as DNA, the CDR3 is TGTGCCAGCAGTGGTACGGTGGGAGAGGCTTTCTTT.

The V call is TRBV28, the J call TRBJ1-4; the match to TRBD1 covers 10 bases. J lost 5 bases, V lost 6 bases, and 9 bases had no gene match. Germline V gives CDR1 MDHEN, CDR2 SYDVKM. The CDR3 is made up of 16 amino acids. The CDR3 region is CASSRRTGGRNEKLFF. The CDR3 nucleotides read TGTGCCAGCAGCCGGCGGACAGGGGGGAGGAATGAAAAACTGTTTTTT.

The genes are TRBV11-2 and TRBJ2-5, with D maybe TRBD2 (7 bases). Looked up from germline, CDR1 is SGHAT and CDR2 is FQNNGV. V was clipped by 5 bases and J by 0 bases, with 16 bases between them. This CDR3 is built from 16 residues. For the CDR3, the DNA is TGTGCCAGCAGCGGAGGGGGGGGGACTAACCAAGAGACCCAGTACTTC. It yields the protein CASSGGGGTNQETQYF.

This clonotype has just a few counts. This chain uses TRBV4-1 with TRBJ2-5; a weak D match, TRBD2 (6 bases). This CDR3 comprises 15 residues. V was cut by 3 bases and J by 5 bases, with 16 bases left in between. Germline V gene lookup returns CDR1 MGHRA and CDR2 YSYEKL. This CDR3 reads CASSHRLGPAETQYF. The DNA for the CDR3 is TGCGCCAGCAGCCATAGACTAGGCCCCGCGGAGACCCAGTACTTC.

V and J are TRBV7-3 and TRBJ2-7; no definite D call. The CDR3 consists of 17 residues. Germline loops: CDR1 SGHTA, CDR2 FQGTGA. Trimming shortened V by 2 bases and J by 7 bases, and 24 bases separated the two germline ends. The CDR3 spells CASSLGNLSPHSGEQYF. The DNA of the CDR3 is TGTGCCAGCAGCTTAGGGAATCTGTCTCCCCATTCGGGTGAGCAGTACTTC.

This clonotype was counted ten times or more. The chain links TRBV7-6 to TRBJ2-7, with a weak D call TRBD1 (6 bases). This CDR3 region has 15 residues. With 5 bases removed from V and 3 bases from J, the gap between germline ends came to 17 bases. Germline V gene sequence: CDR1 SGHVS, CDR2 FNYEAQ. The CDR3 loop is CASSLEAGEIYEQYF. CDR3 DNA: TGTGCCAGCAGCCTAGAGGCAGGGGAAATCTACGAGCAGTACTTC.

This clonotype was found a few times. The CDR3 here is CSVVKNTNTGELFF. The CDR3 DNA is TGCAGCGTTGTGAAAAATACGAACACCGGGGAGCTGTTTTTT. The chain couples TRBV29-1 to TRBJ2-2; D remains ambiguous. V lost 4 bases and J 0 bases, leaving 9 bases between the germline ends. This CDR3 is built from 14 residues. CDR1 is SQVTM and CDR2 is ANQGSEA in the germline V gene.

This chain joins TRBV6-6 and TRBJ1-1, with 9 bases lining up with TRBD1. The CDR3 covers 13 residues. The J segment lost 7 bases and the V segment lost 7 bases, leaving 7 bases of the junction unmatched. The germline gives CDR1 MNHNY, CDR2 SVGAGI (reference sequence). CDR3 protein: CASTKTGGGEAFF. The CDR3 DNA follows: TGTGCCAGCACCAAGACAGGGGGTGGTGAAGCTTTCTTT.

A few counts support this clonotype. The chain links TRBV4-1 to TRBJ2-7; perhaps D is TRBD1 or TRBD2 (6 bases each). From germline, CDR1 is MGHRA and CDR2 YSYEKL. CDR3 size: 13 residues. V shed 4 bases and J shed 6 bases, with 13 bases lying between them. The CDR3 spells CASSPLRGLEQYF. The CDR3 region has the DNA TGCGCCAGCAGCCCCCTCCGGGGGCTCGAGCAGTACTTC.

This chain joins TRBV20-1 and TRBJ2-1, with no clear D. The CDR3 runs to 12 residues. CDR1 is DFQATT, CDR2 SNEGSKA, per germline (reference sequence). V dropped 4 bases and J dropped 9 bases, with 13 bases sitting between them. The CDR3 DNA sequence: TGCAGTGCTAACCCTACATCGGGTGAGCAGTTCTTC. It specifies CSANPTSGEQFF.

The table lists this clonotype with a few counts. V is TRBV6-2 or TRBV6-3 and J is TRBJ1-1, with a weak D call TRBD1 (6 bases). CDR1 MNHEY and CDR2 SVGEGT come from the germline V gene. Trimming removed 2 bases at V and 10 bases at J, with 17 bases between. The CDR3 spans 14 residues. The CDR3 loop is CASSYRQGQMTAFF. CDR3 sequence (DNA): TGTGCCAGCAGTTACCGGCAGGGGCAGATGACAGCTTTCTTT.

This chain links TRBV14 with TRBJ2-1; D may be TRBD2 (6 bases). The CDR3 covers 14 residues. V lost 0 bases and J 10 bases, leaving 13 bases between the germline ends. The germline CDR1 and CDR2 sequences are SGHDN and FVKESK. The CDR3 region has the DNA TGTGCCAGCAGCCAAGATCGCGGGGTCAGGGAGCAGTTCTTC. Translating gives CASSQDRGVREQFF.

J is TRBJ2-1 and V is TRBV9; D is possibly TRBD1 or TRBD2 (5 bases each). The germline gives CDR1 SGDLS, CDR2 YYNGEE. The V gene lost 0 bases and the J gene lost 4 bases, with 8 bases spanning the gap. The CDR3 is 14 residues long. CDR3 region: CASSVGGRYNEQFF. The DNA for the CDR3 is TGTGCCAGCAGCGTAGGGGGACGATACAATGAGCAGTTCTTC.

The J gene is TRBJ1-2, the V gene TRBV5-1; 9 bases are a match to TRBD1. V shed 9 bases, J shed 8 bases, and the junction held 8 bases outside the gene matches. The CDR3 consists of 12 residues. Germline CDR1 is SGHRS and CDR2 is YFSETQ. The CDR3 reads CAMRTGDEGYTF. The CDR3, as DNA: TGCGCCATGCGGACAGGGGATGAAGGCTACACCTTC. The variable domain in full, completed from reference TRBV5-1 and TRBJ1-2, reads KAGVTQTPRYLIKTRGQQVTLSCSPISGHRSVSWYQQTPGQGLQFLFEYFSETQRNKGNFPGRFSGRQFSNSRSEMNVSTLELGDSALYLCAMRTGDEGYTFGSGTRLTVV.